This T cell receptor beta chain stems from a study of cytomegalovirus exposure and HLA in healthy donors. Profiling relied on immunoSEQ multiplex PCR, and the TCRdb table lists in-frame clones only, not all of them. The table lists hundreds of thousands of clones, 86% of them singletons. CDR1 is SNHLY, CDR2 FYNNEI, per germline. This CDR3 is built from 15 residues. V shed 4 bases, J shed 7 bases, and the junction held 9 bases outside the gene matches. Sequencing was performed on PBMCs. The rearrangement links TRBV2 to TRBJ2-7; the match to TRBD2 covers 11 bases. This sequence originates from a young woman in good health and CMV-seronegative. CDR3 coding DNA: TGTGCCAGCAGTGGTCCGGGACTAGCGGTCTTGGAGCAGTACTTC. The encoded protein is CASSGPGLAVLEQYF.